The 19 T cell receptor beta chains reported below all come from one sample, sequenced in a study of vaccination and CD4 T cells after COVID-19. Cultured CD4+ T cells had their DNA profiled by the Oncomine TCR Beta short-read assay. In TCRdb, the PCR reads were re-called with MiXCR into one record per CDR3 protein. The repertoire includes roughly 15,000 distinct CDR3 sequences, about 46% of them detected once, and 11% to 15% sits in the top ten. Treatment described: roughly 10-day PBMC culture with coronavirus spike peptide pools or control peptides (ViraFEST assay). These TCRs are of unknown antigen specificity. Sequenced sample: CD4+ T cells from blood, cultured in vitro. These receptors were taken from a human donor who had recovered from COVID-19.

The CDR3 sequence: CASLPQTGGGFGANTEAFF. For the CDR3, the DNA is TGTGCCAGCCTCCCACAGACAGGGGGCGGGTTCGGGGCGAACACTGAAGCTTTCTTT. V and J are TRBV28 and TRBJ1-1; 10 nucleotides align to TRBD1. Looked up from germline, CDR1 is MDHEN and CDR2 is SYDVKM. The CDR3 runs to 19 residues. V shed 8 bases and J 1 base; nucleotides not matched to a gene: 19.

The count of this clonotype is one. The CDR3 region has the DNA TGCAGTGCTAGAGATCTCGCGAACAGGCAAATGGGGCTCTACGAGCAGTACTTC. Translated: CSARDLANRQMGLYEQYF. The chain has TRBV20-1 and TRBJ2-7; maybe TRBD1 (5 bases). With 0 bases removed from V and 3 bases from J, the gap between germline ends came to 24 bases. The CDR3 is made up of 18 amino acids. Germline CDR1 DFQATT, CDR2 SNEGSKA (reference sequence).

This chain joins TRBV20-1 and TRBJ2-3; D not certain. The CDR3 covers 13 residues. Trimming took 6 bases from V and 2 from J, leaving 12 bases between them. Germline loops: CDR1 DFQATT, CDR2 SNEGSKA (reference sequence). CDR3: CSAPDGYTDTQYF. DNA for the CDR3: TGCAGTGCCCCGGACGGATACACAGATACGCAGTATTTT.

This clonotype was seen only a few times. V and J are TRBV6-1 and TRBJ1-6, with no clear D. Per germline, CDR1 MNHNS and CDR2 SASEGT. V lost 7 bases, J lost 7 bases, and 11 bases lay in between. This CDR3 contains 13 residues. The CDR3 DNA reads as TGTGCCAGCATCCCGGGGTGGAATTCACCCCTCCACTTT. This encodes CASIPGWNSPLHF.

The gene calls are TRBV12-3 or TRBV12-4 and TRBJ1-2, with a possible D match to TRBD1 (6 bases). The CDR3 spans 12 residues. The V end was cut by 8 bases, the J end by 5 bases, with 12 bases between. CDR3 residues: CASAAGVYGYTF. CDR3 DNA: TGTGCCAGCGCCGCAGGGGTTTATGGCTACACCTTC.

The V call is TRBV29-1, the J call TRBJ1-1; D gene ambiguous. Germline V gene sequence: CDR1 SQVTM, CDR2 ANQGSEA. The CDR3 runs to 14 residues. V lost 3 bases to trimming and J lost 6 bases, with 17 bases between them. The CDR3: CSVEGRVRAPEAFF. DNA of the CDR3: TGCAGCGTTGAGGGTCGGGTGAGGGCCCCTGAAGCTTTCTTT.

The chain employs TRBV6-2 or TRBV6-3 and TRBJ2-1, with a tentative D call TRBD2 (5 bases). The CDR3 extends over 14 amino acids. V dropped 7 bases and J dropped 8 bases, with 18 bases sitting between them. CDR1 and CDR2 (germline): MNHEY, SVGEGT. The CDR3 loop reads CASNPRVGGDEQFF. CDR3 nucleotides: TGTGCCAGCAACCCGAGGGTGGGTGGAGATGAGCAGTTCTTC.

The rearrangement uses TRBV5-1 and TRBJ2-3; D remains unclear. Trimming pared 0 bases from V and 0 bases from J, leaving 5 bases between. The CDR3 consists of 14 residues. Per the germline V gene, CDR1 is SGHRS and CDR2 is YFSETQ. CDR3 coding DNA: TGCGCCAGCAGCTTGGACCGCAGCACAGATACGCAGTATTTT. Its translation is CASSLDRSTDTQYF.

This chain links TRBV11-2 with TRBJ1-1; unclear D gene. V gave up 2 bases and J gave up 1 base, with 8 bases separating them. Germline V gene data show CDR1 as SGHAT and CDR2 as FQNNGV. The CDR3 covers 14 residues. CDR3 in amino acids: CASSLQTSNTEAFF. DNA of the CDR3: TGTGCCAGCAGCTTACAGACCTCGAACACTGAAGCTTTCTTT.

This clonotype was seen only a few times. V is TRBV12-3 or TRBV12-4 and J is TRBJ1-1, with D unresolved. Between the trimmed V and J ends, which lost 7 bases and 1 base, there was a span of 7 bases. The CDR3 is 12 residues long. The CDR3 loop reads CASKGTNTEAFF. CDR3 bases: TGTGCCAGCAAGGGTACGAACACTGAAGCTTTCTTT.

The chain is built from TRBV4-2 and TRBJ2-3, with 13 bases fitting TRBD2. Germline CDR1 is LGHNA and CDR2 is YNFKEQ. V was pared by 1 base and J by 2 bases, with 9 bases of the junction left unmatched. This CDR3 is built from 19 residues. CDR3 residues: CASSQGLAGGSPSTDTQYF. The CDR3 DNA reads TGTGCCAGCAGCCAAGGACTAGCGGGGGGCTCACCCTCCACAGATACGCAGTATTTT.

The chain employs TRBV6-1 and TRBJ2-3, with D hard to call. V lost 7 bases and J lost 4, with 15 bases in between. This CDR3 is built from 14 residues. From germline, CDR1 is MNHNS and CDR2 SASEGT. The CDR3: CASIVASFADTQYF. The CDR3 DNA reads TGTGCCAGCATTGTAGCCTCTTTTGCAGATACGCAGTATTTT.

The CDR3 region is CASSRSGTAGGGSYTF. In DNA form, the CDR3 reads TGTGCCAGCAGTAGATCCGGGACAGCTGGAGGTGGGAGCTACACCTTC. The chain is built from TRBV6-2 or TRBV6-3 and TRBJ1-2; TRBD1 agrees at 7 bases. The CDR3 has 16 residues. V gave up 5 bases and J gave up 9 bases; unmatched junction bases: 18. CDR1 MNHEY and CDR2 SVGEGT come from the germline V gene.

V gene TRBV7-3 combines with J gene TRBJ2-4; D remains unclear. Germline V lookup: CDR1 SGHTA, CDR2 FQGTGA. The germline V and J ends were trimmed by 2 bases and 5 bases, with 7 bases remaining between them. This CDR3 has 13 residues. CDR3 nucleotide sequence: TGTGCCAGCAGCTTAGGTCCTGAAAACATTCAGTACTTC. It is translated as CASSLGPENIQYF.

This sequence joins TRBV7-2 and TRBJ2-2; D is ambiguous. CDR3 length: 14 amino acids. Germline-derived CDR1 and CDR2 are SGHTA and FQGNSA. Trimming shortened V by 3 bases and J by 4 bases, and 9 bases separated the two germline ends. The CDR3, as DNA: TGTGCCAGCAGCTTCTTCTCAAGCACCGGGGAGCTGTTTTTT. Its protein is CASSFFSSTGELFF. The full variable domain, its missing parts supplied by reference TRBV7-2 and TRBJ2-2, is GAGVSQSPSNKVTEKGKDVELRCDPISGHTALYWYRQSLGQGLEFLIYFQGNSAPDKSGLPSDRFSAERTGGSVSTLTIQRTQQEDSAVYLCASSFFSSTGELFFGEGSRLTVL.

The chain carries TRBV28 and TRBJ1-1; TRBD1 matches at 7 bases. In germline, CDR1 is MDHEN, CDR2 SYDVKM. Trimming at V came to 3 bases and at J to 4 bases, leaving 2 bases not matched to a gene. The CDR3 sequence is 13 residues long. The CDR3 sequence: CASSLDRTTEAFF. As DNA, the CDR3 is TGTGCCAGCAGTTTGGACAGGACCACTGAAGCTTTCTTT.

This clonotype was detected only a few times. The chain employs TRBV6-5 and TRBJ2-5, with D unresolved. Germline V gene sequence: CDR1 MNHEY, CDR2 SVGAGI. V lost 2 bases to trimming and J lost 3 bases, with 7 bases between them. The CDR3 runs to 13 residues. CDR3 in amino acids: CASSYGEKETQYF. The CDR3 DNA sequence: TGTGCCAGCAGTTACGGGGAAAAAGAGACCCAGTACTTC.

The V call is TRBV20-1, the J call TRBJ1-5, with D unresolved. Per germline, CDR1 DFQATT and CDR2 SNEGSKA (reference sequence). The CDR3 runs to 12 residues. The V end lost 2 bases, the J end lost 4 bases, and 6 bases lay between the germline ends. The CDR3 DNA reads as TGCAGTGCTAGATGGGGTAATCAGCCCCAGCATTTT. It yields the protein CSARWGNQPQHF.

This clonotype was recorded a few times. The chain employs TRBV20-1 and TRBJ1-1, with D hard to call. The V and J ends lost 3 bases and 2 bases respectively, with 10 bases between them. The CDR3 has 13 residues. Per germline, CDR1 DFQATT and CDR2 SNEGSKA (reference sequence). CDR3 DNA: TGCAGTGCTAGGGAGGACCCTAACACTGAAGCTTTCTTT. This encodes CSAREDPNTEAFF.